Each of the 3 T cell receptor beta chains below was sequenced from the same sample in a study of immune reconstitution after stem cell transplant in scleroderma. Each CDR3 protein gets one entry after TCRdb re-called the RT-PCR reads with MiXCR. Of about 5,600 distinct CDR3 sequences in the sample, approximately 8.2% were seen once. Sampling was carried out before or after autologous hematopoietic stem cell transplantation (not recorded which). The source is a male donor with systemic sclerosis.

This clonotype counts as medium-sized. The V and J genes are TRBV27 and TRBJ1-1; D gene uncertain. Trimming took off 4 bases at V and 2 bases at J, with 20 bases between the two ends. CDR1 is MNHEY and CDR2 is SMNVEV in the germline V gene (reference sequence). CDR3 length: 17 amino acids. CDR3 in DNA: TGTGCCAGCAGTTATACGGCCCGCACTTATGGCAACACTGAAGCTTTCTTT. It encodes CASSYTARTYGNTEAFF.

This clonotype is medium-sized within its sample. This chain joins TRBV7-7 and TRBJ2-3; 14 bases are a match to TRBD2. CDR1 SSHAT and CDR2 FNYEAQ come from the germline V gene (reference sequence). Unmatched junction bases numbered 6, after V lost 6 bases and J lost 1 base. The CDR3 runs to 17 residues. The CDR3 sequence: CASRRTSGRQCTDTQYF. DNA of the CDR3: TGTGCCAGCAGGAGGACTAGCGGGAGGCAATGCACAGATACGCAGTATTTT.

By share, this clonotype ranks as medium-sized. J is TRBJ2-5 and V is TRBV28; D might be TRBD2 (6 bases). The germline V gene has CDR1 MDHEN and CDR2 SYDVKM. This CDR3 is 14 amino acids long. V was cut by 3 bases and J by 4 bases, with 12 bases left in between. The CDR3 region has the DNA TGTGCCAGCAGTTTTCGGGGACTGCGAGAGACCCAGTACTTC. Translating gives CASSFRGLRETQYF.